This TCR beta chain was sequenced for a study of cytomegalovirus exposure and HLA in healthy donors. Study-wide points: In vitro checks showed that a few CMV-associated chains really do target CMV antigens.

Germline loops: CDR1 GTSNPN, CDR2 SVGIG (reference sequence). The CDR3 is 12 residues long. V lost 4 bases, J lost 8 bases, and 14 bases lay in between. A note on this clone: The antigen remains unidentified.

Assay: immunoSEQ multiplex PCR; the TCRdb copy retains only in-frame clones and omits some. The sample lists more than 250,000 clones; 70% to 90% were seen once. Material: PBMCs. This chain uses TRBV30 with TRBJ1-2; D is undetermined. The source is a woman aged 18 to 35 in good health and CMV-seronegative. CDR3 in DNA: TGTGCCTGGAACCTCGAGAACCGAGGCTACACCTTC. It specifies CAWNLENRGYTF.